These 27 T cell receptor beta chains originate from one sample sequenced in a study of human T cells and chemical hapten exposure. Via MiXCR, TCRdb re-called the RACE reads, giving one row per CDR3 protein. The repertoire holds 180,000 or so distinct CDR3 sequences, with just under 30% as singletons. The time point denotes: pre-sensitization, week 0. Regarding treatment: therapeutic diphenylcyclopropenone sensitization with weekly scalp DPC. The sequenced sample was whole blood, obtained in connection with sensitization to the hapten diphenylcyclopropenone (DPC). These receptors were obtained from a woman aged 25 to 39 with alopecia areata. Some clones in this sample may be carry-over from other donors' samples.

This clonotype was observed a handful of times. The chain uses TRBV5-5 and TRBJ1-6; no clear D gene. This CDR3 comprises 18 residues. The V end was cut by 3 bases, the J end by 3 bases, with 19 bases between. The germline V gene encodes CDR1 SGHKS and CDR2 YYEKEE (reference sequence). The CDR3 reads CASSSSRGSGYYNSPLHF. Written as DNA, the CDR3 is TGTGCCAGCAGCTCCTCCCGGGGATCCGGTTACTATAATTCACCCCTCCACTTT.

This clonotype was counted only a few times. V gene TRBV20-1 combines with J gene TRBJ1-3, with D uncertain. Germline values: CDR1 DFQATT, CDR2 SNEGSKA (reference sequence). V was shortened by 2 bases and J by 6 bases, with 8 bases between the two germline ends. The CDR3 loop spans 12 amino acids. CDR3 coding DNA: TGCAGTGCTAGATTCCAGCAAAACACCATATATTTT. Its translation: CSARFQQNTIYF.

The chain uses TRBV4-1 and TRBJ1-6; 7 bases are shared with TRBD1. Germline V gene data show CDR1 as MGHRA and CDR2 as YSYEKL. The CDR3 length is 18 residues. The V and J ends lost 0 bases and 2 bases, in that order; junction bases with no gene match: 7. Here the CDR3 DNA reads TGCGCCAGCAGCCAAGAGGGGACAGCGACTACCTATAATTCACCCCTCCACTTT. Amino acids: CASSQEGTATTYNSPLHF.

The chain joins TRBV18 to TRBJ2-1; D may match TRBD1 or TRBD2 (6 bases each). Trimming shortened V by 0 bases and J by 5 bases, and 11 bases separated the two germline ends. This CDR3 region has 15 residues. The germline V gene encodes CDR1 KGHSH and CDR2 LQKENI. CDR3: CASSPPAGHNNEQFF. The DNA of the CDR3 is TGTGCCAGCTCACCACCTGCGGGACACAACAATGAGCAGTTCTTC.

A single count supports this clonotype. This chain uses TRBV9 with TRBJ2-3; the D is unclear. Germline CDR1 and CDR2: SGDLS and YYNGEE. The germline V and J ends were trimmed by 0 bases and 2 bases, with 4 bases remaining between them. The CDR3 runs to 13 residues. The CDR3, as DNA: TGTGCCAGCAGCGTAGCGGCCACAGATACGCAGTATTTT. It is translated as CASSVAATDTQYF.

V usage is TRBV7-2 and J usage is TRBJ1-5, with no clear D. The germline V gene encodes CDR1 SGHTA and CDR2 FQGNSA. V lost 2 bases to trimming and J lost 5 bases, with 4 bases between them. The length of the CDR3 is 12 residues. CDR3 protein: CASSLYDQPQHF. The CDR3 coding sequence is TGTGCCAGCAGCTTATACGATCAGCCCCAGCATTTT.

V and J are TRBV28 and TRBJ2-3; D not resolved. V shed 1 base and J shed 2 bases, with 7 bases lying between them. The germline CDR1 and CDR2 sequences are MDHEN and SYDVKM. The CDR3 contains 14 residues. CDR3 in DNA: TGTGCCAGCAGTTTATCGGCCCTCACAGATACGCAGTATTTT. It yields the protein CASSLSALTDTQYF.

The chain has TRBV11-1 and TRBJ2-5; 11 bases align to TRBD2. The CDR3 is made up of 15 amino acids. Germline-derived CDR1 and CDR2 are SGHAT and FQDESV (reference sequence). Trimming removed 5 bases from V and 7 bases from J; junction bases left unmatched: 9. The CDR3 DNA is TGTGCCAGCAGCCTGACTAGCGGGGTCCTCCGGACCCAGTACTTC. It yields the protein CASSLTSGVLRTQYF.

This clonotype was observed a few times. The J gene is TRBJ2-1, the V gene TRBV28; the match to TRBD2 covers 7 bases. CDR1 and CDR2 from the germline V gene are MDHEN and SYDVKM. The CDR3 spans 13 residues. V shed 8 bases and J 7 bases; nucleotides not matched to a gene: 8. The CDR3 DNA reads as TGTGCCAGCTTCTGGCGGGAGAGGAATGAGCAGTTCTTC. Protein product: CASFWRERNEQFF.

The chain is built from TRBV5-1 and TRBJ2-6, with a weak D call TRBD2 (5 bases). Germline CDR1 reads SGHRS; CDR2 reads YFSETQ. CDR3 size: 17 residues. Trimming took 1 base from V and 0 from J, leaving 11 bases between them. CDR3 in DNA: TGCGCCAGCAGCTTGATAACGGGGAGCTCTGGGGCCAACGTCCTGACTTTC. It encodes CASSLITGSSGANVLTF.

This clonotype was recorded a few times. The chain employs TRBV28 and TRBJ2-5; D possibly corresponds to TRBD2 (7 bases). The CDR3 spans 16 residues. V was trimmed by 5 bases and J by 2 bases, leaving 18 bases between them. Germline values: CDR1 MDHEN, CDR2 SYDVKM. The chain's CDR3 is CASSPHVGGAQETQYF. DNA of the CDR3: TGTGCCAGCAGTCCCCACGTAGGGGGGGCTCAAGAGACCCAGTACTTC.

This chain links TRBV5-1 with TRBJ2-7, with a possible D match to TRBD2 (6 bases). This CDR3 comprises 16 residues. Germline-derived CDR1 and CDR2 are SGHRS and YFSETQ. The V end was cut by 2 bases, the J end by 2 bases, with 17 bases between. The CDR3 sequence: CASSLIPMGGAYEQYF. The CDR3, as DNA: TGCGCCAGCAGCTTAATTCCCATGGGCGGGGCCTACGAGCAGTACTTC.

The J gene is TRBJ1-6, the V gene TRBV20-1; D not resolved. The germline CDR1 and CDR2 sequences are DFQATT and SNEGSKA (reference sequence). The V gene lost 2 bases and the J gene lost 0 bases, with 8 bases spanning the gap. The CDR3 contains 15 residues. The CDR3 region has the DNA TGCAGTGCTAGATCCCTCAGCTCCTATAATTCACCCCTCCACTTT. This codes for CSARSLSSYNSPLHF.

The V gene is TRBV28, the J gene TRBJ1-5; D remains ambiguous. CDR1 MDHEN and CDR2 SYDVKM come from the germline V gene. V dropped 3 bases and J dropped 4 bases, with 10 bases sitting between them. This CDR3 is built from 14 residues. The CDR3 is CASSFRARNQPQHF. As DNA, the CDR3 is TGTGCCAGCAGTTTTCGGGCCAGGAATCAGCCCCAGCATTTT.

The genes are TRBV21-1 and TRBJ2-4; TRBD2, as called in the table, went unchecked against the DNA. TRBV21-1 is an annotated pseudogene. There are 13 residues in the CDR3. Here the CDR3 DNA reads TGTGCCAGCAGCTTTATTCTAGTTTTCATTCAGTACTTC. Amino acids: CASSFILVFIQYF.

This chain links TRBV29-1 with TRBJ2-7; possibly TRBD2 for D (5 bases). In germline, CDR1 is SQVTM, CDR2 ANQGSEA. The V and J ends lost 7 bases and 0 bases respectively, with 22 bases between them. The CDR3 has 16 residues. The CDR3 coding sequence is TGCAGCGCCGAAAGTCGAGGGCTGGGGAGCTCCTACGAGCAGTACTTC. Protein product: CSAESRGLGSSYEQYF.

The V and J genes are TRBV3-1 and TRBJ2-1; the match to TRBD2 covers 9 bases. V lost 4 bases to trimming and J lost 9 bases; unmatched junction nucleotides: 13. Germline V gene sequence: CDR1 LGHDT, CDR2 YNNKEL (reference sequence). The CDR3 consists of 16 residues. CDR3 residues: CASSPLTSGGLAEQFF. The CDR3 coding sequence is TGTGCCAGCAGCCCTCTGACTAGCGGAGGTCTTGCTGAGCAGTTCTTC.

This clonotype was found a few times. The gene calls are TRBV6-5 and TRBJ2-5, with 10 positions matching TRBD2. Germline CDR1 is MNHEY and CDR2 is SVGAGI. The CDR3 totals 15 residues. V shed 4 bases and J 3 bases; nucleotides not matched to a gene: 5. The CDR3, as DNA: TGTGCCAGCAGTTTGGGACTAGCGTCGAAAGAGACCCAGTACTTC. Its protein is CASSLGLASKETQYF.

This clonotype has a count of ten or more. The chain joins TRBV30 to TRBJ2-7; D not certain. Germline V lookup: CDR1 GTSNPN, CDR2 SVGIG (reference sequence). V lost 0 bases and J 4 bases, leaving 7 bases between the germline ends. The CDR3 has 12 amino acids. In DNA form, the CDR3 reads TGTGCCTGGAGTGTATCTTCATACGAGCAGTACTTC. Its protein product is CAWSVSSYEQYF.

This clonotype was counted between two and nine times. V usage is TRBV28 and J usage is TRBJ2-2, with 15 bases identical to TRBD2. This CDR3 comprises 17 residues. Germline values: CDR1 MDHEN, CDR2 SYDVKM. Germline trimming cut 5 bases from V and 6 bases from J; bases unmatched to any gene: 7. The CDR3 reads CASSNGLAGGPAGELFF. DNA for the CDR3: TGTGCCAGCAGTAACGGACTAGCGGGAGGGCCCGCCGGGGAGCTGTTTTTT.

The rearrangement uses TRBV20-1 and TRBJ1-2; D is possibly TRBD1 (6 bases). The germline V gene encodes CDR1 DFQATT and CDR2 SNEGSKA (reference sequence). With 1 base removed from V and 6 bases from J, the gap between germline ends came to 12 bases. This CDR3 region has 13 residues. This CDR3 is CSARGEGGNGYTF. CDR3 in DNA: TGCAGTGCTAGAGGTGAAGGGGGGAATGGCTACACCTTC.

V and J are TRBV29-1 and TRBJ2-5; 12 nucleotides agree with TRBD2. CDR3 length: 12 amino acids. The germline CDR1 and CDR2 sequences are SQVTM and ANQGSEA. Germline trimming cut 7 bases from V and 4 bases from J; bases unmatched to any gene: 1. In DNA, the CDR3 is TGCAGCGGGGGACTAGCGGGAGAGACCCAGTACTTC. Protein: CSGGLAGETQYF.

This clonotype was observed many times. The CDR3 DNA sequence: TGTGCCAGCAGTTCGGGGACTGAAGCTTTCTTT. Its translation is CASSSGTEAFF. This rearrangement joins TRBV28 to TRBJ1-1; the D is unclear. The CDR3 sequence is 11 residues long. V was cut by 4 bases and J by 5 bases, with 5 bases left in between. Germline loops: CDR1 MDHEN, CDR2 SYDVKM.

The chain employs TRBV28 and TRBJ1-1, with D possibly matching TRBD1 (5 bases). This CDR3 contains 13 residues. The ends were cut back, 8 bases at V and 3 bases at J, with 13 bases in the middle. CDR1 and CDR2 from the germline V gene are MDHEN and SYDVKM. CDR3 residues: CASLGRLDTEAFF. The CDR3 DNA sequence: TGTGCCAGCTTGGGACGGCTGGACACTGAAGCTTTCTTT.

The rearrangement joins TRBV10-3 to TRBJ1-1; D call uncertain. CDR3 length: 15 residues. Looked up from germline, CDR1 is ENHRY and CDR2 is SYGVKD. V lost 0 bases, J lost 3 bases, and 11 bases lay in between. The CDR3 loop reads CAISESVFADTEAFF. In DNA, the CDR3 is TGTGCCATCAGTGAGTCCGTTTTTGCTGACACTGAAGCTTTCTTT.

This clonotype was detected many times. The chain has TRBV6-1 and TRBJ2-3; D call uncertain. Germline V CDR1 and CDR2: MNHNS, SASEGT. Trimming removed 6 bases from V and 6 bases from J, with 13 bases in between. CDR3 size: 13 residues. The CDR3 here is CASSWGGADTQYF. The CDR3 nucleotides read TGTGCCAGCAGCTGGGGTGGTGCTGATACGCAGTATTTT.

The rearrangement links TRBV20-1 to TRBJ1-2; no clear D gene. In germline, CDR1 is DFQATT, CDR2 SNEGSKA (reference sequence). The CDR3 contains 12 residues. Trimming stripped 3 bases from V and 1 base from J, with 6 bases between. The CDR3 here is CSASHGNYGYTF. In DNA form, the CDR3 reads TGCAGTGCTAGCCACGGTAACTATGGCTACACCTTC.